Included here is one T cell receptor (beta chain) sequence, with context. Its specificity is unknown. The V end lost 1 base, the J end lost 10 bases, and 11 bases lay between the germline ends. Germline CDR1 is DFQATT and CDR2 is SNEGSKA (reference sequence). The CDR3 contains 12 residues. Unique-molecular-identifier-tagged TCR beta cDNA libraries were used. Input of roughly 0.9 to 11 million T cells yielded a few hundred thousand cDNA molecules. TCRdb ran MiXCR on the PCR reads and lists one entry per CDR3 protein. The repertoire holds some 690,000 distinct CDR3 sequences, with roughly three fifths as singletons. This sample stems from a study of post-analysis software for immune sequencing data. The overall study: Clinical courses comprised relapsing-remitting, secondary progressive and progressive-relapsing multiple sclerosis.

Study conclusions and caveats: A handful of TRBV segments were significantly more frequent in patients than in controls. TRBV5-6, TRBV5-1 and TRBV20-1 were among these segments. When the samples were clustered directly with F measure, those that had been prepared in the same batch showed strong co-clustering. Compared with controls, patients showed significantly lower normalized Chao1 diversity.

Sample: blood. This receptor was obtained from a girl aged 2-10 years with multiple sclerosis. The chain is built from TRBV20-1 and TRBJ2-1, with D perhaps TRBD2 (5 bases). For the CDR3, the DNA is TGCAGTGCTAGAGGCGGCGCGGGCGAGCAGTTCTTC. Protein: CSARGGAGEQFF.